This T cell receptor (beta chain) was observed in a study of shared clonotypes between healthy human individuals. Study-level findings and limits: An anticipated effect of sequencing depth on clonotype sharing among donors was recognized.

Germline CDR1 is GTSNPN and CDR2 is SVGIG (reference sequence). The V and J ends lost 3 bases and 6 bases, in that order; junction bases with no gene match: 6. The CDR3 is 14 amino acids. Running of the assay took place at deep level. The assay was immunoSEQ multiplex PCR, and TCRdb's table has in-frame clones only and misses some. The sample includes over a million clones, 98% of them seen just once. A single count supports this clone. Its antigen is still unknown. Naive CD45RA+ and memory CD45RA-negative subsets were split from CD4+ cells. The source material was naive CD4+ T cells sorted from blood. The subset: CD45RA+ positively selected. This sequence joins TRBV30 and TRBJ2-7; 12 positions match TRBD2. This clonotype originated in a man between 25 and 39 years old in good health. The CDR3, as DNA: TGTGCCTGGAGCGCTAGCGGGAGGGCTTTCGAGCAGTACTTC. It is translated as CAWSASGRAFEQYF.